These T cell receptor beta chains were read from a single sample in a study of T cells in Graves' hyperthyroidism and ophthalmopathy. TCRdb reprocessed the multiplex PCR reads via MiXCR and lists one record per CDR3 protein. The sample gives roughly 500,000 distinct CDR3 sequences, about 45% of which show up once; over 15% is in the top ten. Sequencing input: peripheral blood or thyroid tissue (not recorded which). The receptor set was obtained from an adult woman with Graves' disease, either hyperthyroidism or ophthalmopathy (not recorded which). CDR3s include the opening cysteine and the closing phenylalanine or tryptophan. D genes are given only for firm matches. The listing skips clone size in some rows; elsewhere it reads once, few, many or a size class.

D gene | J gene | clone size | V gene | CDR3 DNA | CDR3 protein
NA | TRBJ1-5 | NA | TRBV5-8 | TGCGCCAGCAGCCCTTCGGGGTTAATCAATCAGCCCCAGCATTTT | CASSPSGLINQPQHF
NA | TRBJ1-1 | NA | TRBV19 | TGTGCCAGTATGCGGCTCCTGAACACTGAAGCTTTCTTT | CASMRLLNTEAFF
NA | TRBJ2-7 | NA | TRBV19 | TGTGCCAGTAGTCCATCGACTACCCTCTACGAGCAGTACTTC | CASSPSTTLYEQYF
TRBD1 | TRBJ1-1 | many | TRBV28 | TGTGCCAGCAGGCCAGGGGGCACCACTGAAGCTTTCTTT | CASRPGGTTEAFF
TRBD2 | TRBJ2-3 | NA | TRBV7-1 | TGTGCCAGCAACCGGCGATGGGCGGGAGACACAGATACGCAGTATTTT | CASNRRWAGDTDTQYF
NA | TRBJ1-5 | many | TRBV20-1 | TGCAGTGCTAGAGATCGCAGGGGCGGACAACTTCAGCCCCAGCATTTT | CSARDRRGGQLQPQHF
NA | TRBJ1-5 | many | TRBV6-5 | TGTGCCAGCAGTTACTACAGGGGCAATCAGCCCCAGCATTTT | CASSYYRGNQPQHF
TRBD1 | TRBJ1-5 | NA | TRBV27 | TGTGCCAGCAGTTTCGGGACAGGGGGCAGCAATCAGCCCCAGCATTTT | CASSFGTGGSNQPQHF
TRBD2 | TRBJ2-5 | NA | TRBV25-1 | TGTGCCAGCAGTGCTAGCGGGAGGGACGGGGAGACCCAGTACTTC | CASSASGRDGETQYF
NA | TRBJ2-5 | NA | TRBV29-1 | TGCAGCGTCTTTACACAGGGAAATCCCCAAGAGACCCAGTACTTC | CSVFTQGNPQETQYF
NA | TRBJ1-4 | many | TRBV5-1 | TGCGCCAGCAGCTTGGTAGGGACTGAAAAACTGTTTTTT | CASSLVGTEKLFF
NA | TRBJ1-3 | once | TRBV7-2 | TGTGCCAGCCGTTCAAATGCTGCTGGCTACACCATATATTTT | CASRSNAAGYTIYF
NA | TRBJ1-6 | many | TRBV12-3/TRBV12-4 | TGTGCCAGCAGTTTAAGGGGGAATTCACCCCTCCACTTT | CASSLRGNSPLHF
TRBD2 | TRBJ2-7 | NA | TRBV7-7 | TGTGCTAGCAGCTCTAGTAGACTAGCGGGAGTCTACGAGCAGTACTTC | CASSSSRLAGVYEQYF
TRBD1 | TRBJ1-5 | NA | TRBV7-2 | TGTGCCAGCAGCTCCGGGACAGTTCAGCCCCAGCATTTT | CASSSGTVQPQHF
TRBD2 | TRBJ2-1 | few | TRBV7-3 | TGTGCCAGCAGCGTACTAGCGGGAATGGATGAGCAGTTCTTC | CASSVLAGMDEQFF
TRBD1 | TRBJ1-1 | NA | TRBV10-3 | TGTGCCATCAGCGAGCTGAGACAGGGGACGAAGGAAGCTTTCTTT | CAISELRQGTKEAFF
TRBD1 | TRBJ1-2 | many | TRBV19 | TGTGCCAGTAGCCTGGGGGGGACAGCGAACTATGGCTACACCTTC | CASSLGGTANYGYTF
NA | TRBJ1-2 | NA | TRBV11-2 | NA | CASSIYLCSVDRRDSAGYGYTF
NA | TRBJ2-5 | NA | TRBV11-2 | TGTGCCAGCAGCCCGATGTCGAATTCGGGGGCGTTTGAGACCCAGTACTTC | CASSPMSNSGAFETQYF
NA | TRBJ2-6 | NA | TRBV7-2 | TGTGCCAGCAGCTTAGCGACCGAACTTAGCGGGGCCAACGTCCTGACTTTC | CASSLATELSGANVLTF
NA | TRBJ1-6 | many | TRBV19 | TGTGCCAGTAGTTTCAACCTTAATTCACCCCTCCACTTT | CASSFNLNSPLHF
TRBD1 | TRBJ1-1 | NA | TRBV7-9 | TGTGCCAGCAGCCCCCGACAGGGGAAGTCGTTT | CASSPRQGKSF
TRBD2 | TRBJ2-1 | NA | TRBV20-1 | TGCAGCCCCGGAGGTCTAGCGGGAATGAATGAGCAGTTCTTC | CSPGGLAGMNEQFF
NA | TRBJ2-7 | many | TRBV13 | TGTGCCAGCAGCCCCTCCACGTTATACGAGCAGTACTTC | CASSPSTLYEQYF
TRBD1 | TRBJ1-1 | many | TRBV12-3/TRBV12-4 | TGTGCCAGCAGCCGTCGGACAGGCGTGAACACTGAAGCTTTCTTT | CASSRRTGVNTEAFF
NA | TRBJ2-2 | NA | TRBV2 | TGTGCCAGCAGTGAACAGGGGCGGGGGAACACCGGGGAGCTGTTTTTT | CASSEQGRGNTGELFF
TRBD2 | TRBJ2-5 | NA | TRBV10-3 | TGTGCCATCAGACGAGCGGGAGGGCCTATCGGGGGCAGGCCCCAAGAGACCCAGTACTTC | CAIRRAGGPIGGRPQETQYF
TRBD1 | TRBJ1-1 | NA | TRBV6-5 | TGTGCCAGCAGTTCTAGCAGGGGGCGCTATGCCGGCACTGAAGCTTTCTTT | CASSSSRGRYAGTEAFF
NA | TRBJ2-5 | medium-sized | TRBV10-3 | TGTGCCAGAGGGGGAACAGGAACGTACCAAGAGACCCAGTACTTC | CARGGTGTYQETQYF
TRBD1 | TRBJ1-1 | NA | TRBV29-1 | TGCAGCTTACGGACAGGGAGCACTGAAGCTTTCTTT | CSLRTGSTEAFF
TRBD1 | TRBJ1-4 | NA | TRBV13 | TGTGCCAGCAGCCAAACCGGGACAGGGGCTAATGAAAAACTGTTTTTT | CASSQTGTGANEKLFF
NA | TRBJ1-4 | many | TRBV7-9 | TGTGCCAGCAGCCCTCCCAGACCCTCCCGGAGGGAACTGTTTTTT | CASSPPRPSRRELFF
NA | TRBJ1-2 | few | TRBV28 | TGTGCCAGCAGTTTCCCCGGGGCGGGTAACTATGGCTACACCTTC | CASSFPGAGNYGYTF
NA | TRBJ1-5 | many | TRBV4-1 | TGCGCCAGCAGCCCCTACAGGGTAGATCAGCCCCAGCATTTT | CASSPYRVDQPQHF
TRBD1 | TRBJ1-5 | NA | TRBV2 | TGTGCCAGCAGAGACCCAGGGGGCGCAGGTAATCAGCCCCAGCATTTT | CASRDPGGAGNQPQHF
TRBD1 | TRBJ1-1 | NA | TRBV29-1 | TGCAGCGCCACGACAGGGCAAGCTGAAGCTTTCTTT | CSATTGQAEAFF
NA | TRBJ1-2 | NA | TRBV7-3 | TGTGCCAGCAGCCCCCGGCCAGGGGATGGCTACACCTTC | CASSPRPGDGYTF
NA | TRBJ1-3 | NA | TRBV5-8 | TGTGCCAGCAGCTTGGTACCCAGGAGCTCTGGAAACACCATGTATTTT | CASSLVPRSSGNTMYF
TRBD1 | TRBJ2-1 | NA | TRBV11-2 | TGTGCCAGCAGCACCGGACAGGGGCGGTTAGATGAGCAGTTCTTC | CASSTGQGRLDEQFF
TRBD1 | TRBJ1-1 | NA | TRBV5-1 | TGCGCCAGCAGCTTGTCCGGGACAGGGGTGAACACTGAAGCTTTCTTT | CASSLSGTGVNTEAFF
NA | TRBJ2-6 | NA | TRBV7-9 | TGTGCCAGCAGCTTAGCGCGGCTGCCTGGGGCCAACGTCCTGACTTTC | CASSLARLPGANVLTF
NA | TRBJ1-6 | NA | TRBV6-4 | TGTGCCAGCAGTGACTCGACGGGGGGGAGTTCACCCCTCCACTTT | CASSDSTGGSSPLHF
TRBD1 | TRBJ1-2 | NA | TRBV5-1 | TGCGCCAGCAGCTTGGATCCAGGGGGCAACTATGGCTACACCTTC | CASSLDPGGNYGYTF
NA | TRBJ2-7 | many | TRBV7-9 | TGTGCCAGCAGCTCTGGAATCTCCTACGAGCAGTACTTC | CASSSGISYEQYF
TRBD1 | TRBJ1-4 | many | TRBV24-1 | TGTGCCACCGCAGTTCACAGGGGTGAAAAACTGTTTTTT | CATAVHRGEKLFF
NA | TRBJ2-3 | NA | TRBV9 | TGTGCCAGCAGCCATCAGACTAGCACAGATACGCAGTATTTT | CASSHQTSTDTQYF
NA | TRBJ2-2 | many | TRBV4-1 | TGCGCCAGCAGCCAAGCGGCCAGCTTCCCCGGGGAGCTGTTTTTT | CASSQAASFPGELFF
NA | TRBJ2-7 | NA | TRBV29-1 | TGCAGCGTTGAAATAGCGAGCTACGAGCAGTACTTC | CSVEIASYEQYF
TRBD1 | TRBJ2-5 | many | TRBV20-1 | TGCAGTGCCCTGGACAGGGGGGAGACCCAGTACTTC | CSALDRGETQYF
TRBD1 | TRBJ1-5 | NA | TRBV13 | TGTGCCAGCAGCTTCAGGGGGGGCGCGGATCAGCCCCAGCATTTT | CASSFRGGADQPQHF
NA | TRBJ1-4 | many | TRBV24-1 | TGTGCCACCAGTGATTTGCAAGAGGACCGGTACTCAACTAATGAAAAACTGTTTTTT | CATSDLQEDRYSTNEKLFF
TRBD1 | TRBJ2-5 | once | TRBV6-1 | TGTGCCAGCAGTCCTAGGACAGGCCCAGAGACCCAGTACTTC | CASSPRTGPETQYF
NA | TRBJ1-6 | once | TRBV2 | TGTGCCAGCAACCAGAATTATTCACCCCTCCACTTT | CASNQNYSPLHF
NA | TRBJ1-1 | NA | TRBV5-6 | TGTGCCAGCAGCTTGTGGCAGGCAGACACTGAAGCTTTCTTT | CASSLWQADTEAFF